These T cell receptor beta chains were read from a single sample in a study of shared clonotypes between healthy human individuals. Assay used: immunoSEQ multiplex PCR; TCRdb lists only in-frame clones, some missing. The profile shows about 580,000 clones, more than 95% of them singletons. Sequenced sample: naive CD8+ T cells sorted from blood. Source of these receptors: a man under 40 in good health. The CDR3 runs from the conserved cysteine through the conserved F or W. Fields, in order: D gene, clone size, V gene, CDR3 length, J gene, CDR3 DNA, CDR3 protein. A D gene is named only where the DNA matches it firmly. Size values are once, few and many counts, or a class for expanded clones, and some rows have none.

>TRBD2|NA|TRBV9|14|TRBJ2-7
TGTGCCAGCAGCGGAGCGGGAGGAGCCCTCGAGCAGTACTTC
CASSGAGGALEQYF
>NA|NA|TRBV7-9|12|TRBJ2-7
TGTGCCAGCAGCTTAGGCACCTGGGAGCAGTACTTC
CASSLGTWEQYF
>TRBD1|NA|TRBV19|14|TRBJ2-7
TGTGCCAGTAGTACCGACAGGGAAGGGAACGAGCAGTACTTC
CASSTDREGNEQYF
>NA|NA|TRBV27|13|TRBJ2-2
TGTGCCAGCGGGGACGGCTATACCGGGGAGCTGTTTTTT
CASGDGYTGELFF
>NA|NA|TRBV7-9|12|TRBJ2-3
TGTGCCAGCAGCCCAGTTATAGATACGCAGTATTTT
CASSPVIDTQYF
>NA|NA|TRBV11-2|13|TRBJ2-1
TGTGCCAGCAGCTTATTCCCGACAACCGAGCAGTTCTTC
CASSLFPTTEQFF
>TRBD1|NA|TRBV7-9|16|TRBJ1-5
TGTGCCAGCAGCTTAGCACAGGGGGCCCCGGAACAGCCCCAGCATTTT
CASSLAQGAPEQPQHF
>NA|NA|TRBV5-1|13|TRBJ1-5
TGCGCCAGCAGCTGGGGGATCAATCAGCCCCAGCATTTT
CASSWGINQPQHF
>NA|NA|TRBV6-6|14|TRBJ2-5
TGTGCCAGCAGTTACTTTGCGGGCCAAGAGACCCAGTACTTC
CASSYFAGQETQYF
>NA|NA|TRBV5-6|17|TRBJ2-5
TGTGCCAGCAGCTTGGTTGGCGGAGCTTCGGTTCAAGAGACCCAGTACTTC
CASSLVGGASVQETQYF
>NA|NA|TRBV27|14|TRBJ1-4
TGTGCCAGCAGTTCCGGACAGAAGCATGAAAAACTGTTTTTT
CASSSGQKHEKLFF
>NA|once|TRBV29-1|12|TRBJ1-4
TGCAGCGGATACGGGGCTGAGGAAAAACTGTTTTTT
CSGYGAEEKLFF
>NA|NA|TRBV19|13|TRBJ1-1
TGTGCCAGTAGTATAGGACGGAACACTGAAGCTTTCTTT
CASSIGRNTEAFF
>TRBD2|NA|TRBV7-9|15|TRBJ2-3
TGTGCCAGCAGCTGGACTAGCGGGAGCGCAGATACGCAGTATTTT
CASSWTSGSADTQYF
>NA|NA|TRBV7-9|15|TRBJ2-2
TGTGCCAGCAGCTCAGGCCGGAGGGGCACCGGGGAGCTGTTTTTT
CASSSGRRGTGELFF
>NA|NA|TRBV27|12|TRBJ2-1
TGTGCCAGCAGTGGGATCAACAATGAGCAGTTCTTC
CASSGINNEQFF
>NA|NA|TRBV29-1|17|TRBJ2-7
TGCAGCGTTGAACGGGCAGGGAGAATAGACTCTGCCTACGAGCAGTACTTC
CSVERAGRIDSAYEQYF
>TRBD1|NA|TRBV4-3|15|TRBJ2-2
TGCGCCAGCAGCCAAAAGACAGGGCCACCCGGGGAGCTGTTTTTT
CASSQKTGPPGELFF
>NA|NA|TRBV5-4|14|TRBJ1-4
TGTGCCAGCAGCTTGTTCGACGGGGGGGAAAAACTGTTTTTT
CASSLFDGGEKLFF
>NA|NA|TRBV6-6|13|TRBJ2-3
TGTGCCAGCAGTACAAGGGGTTTCGGTACGCAGTATTTT
CASSTRGFGTQYF
>NA|NA|TRBV7-8|19|TRBJ2-3
TGTGCCAGCAGCTTTCGCCTTGGAACCGGGACAACTAACACAGATACGCAGTATTTT
CASSFRLGTGTTNTDTQYF
>TRBD1|NA|TRBV5-1|14|TRBJ2-7
TGCGCCAGCAGCTCAGGGACAGCCTCCTACGAGCAGTACTTC
CASSSGTASYEQYF
>TRBD2|NA|TRBV29-1|11|TRBJ2-4
TGCAGCGTTGTTCGGCGGGAGGGCCAGTACTTC
CSVVRREGQYF
>TRBD1|NA|TRBV5-4|14|TRBJ2-7
TGTGCCAGCAGCTCCCGGGACAGGTACTACGAGCAGTACTTC
CASSSRDRYYEQYF
>NA|NA|TRBV11-2|14|TRBJ2-3
TGTGCCAGCAGCTTAGTTCCTCGCACAGATACGCAGTATTTT
CASSLVPRTDTQYF
>NA|NA|TRBV19|14|TRBJ2-3
TGTGCCAGTAGTATGGGGGTTAGCACAGATACGCAGTATTTT
CASSMGVSTDTQYF
>NA|NA|TRBV6-5|14|TRBJ2-7
TGTGCCAGCAGTCCACCCGAAGGAGCCTACGAGCAGTACTTC
CASSPPEGAYEQYF
>NA|NA|TRBV7-2|14|TRBJ2-3
TGTGCCAGCAGCTTAGCCCCTCCACCCGATACGCAGTATTTT
CASSLAPPPDTQYF
>TRBD1|NA|TRBV6-6|15|TRBJ1-5
TGTGCCAGCAGTTCGCTCGGGACAGGGAATCAGCCCCAGCATTTT
CASSSLGTGNQPQHF
>TRBD2|NA|TRBV29-1|18|TRBJ2-3
TGCAGCCTAAAGAACTCTGGGCTAGCGGGACGGCACACAGATACGCAGTATTTT
CSLKNSGLAGRHTDTQYF